Shown below are 27 T cell receptor beta chains from a single sample sequenced in a study of T cells after yellow fever vaccination. In TCRdb, the 5' RACE reads were re-called with MiXCR into one record per CDR3 protein. This table holds some 600,000 distinct CDR3 sequences, 9% to 15% found once. Specimen: PBMCs, collected on the day of the yellow fever booster vaccination. The receptors shown here come from a man between 25 and 39 years old who received the YFV17D yellow fever vaccine.

A few counts support this clonotype. The chain links TRBV12-3 or TRBV12-4 to TRBJ2-5, with D possibly matching TRBD2 (6 bases). The CDR3 covers 15 residues. V was clipped by 6 bases and J by 1 base, with 15 bases between them. The CDR3 bases are TGTGCCAGCAGCCGATTTAGCGGCTCCCAAGAGACCCAGTACTTC. This codes for CASSRFSGSQETQYF.

This clonotype was observed a few times. CDR3: CASSSGTSGSIDTGELFF. For the CDR3, the DNA is TGTGCCAGCAGTTCCGGGACTAGCGGGAGTATTGACACCGGGGAGCTGTTTTTT. The V gene is TRBV6-5, the J gene TRBJ2-2, with TRBD2 matching over 14 bases. The germline gives CDR1 MNHEY, CDR2 SVGAGI. CDR3 length: 18 residues. The ends lost 4 bases at V and 3 bases at J; junction bases unmatched: 7.

This clonotype was seen a few times. V usage is TRBV7-2 and J usage is TRBJ2-3; D not certain. Germline V gene data show CDR1 as SGHTA and CDR2 as FQGNSA. The CDR3 spans 15 residues. V was cut by 3 bases and J by 2 bases, with 12 bases left in between. The CDR3 loop reads CASSFGVRTTDTQYF. DNA of the CDR3: TGTGCCAGCAGCTTTGGTGTCAGGACCACAGATACGCAGTATTTT.

This clonotype was seen a handful of times. J is TRBJ2-7 and V is TRBV28; 8 nucleotides agree with TRBD2. Germline values: CDR1 MDHEN, CDR2 SYDVKM. This CDR3 is 17 amino acids long. Trimming removed 2 bases from V and 2 bases from J; junction bases left unmatched: 11. CDR3 loop: CASSLGGRRNPAYEQYF. In nucleotides, the CDR3 is TGTGCCAGCAGTTTAGGCGGGAGGAGAAATCCCGCCTACGAGCAGTACTTC.

CDR3 sequence (DNA): TGCGCCAGCAGCCGAAACCTGAACAGGGAGGGCACCGGGGAGCTGTTTTTT. Translating it yields CASSRNLNREGTGELFF. The chain uses TRBV4-3 and TRBJ2-2; tentative D call: TRBD2 (7 bases). Per germline, CDR1 LGHNA and CDR2 YSLEER. With 4 bases removed from V and 4 bases from J, the gap between germline ends came to 19 bases. The CDR3 loop spans 17 amino acids.

The chain is built from TRBV29-1 and TRBJ1-1; perhaps TRBD1 as D (6 bases). Germline values: CDR1 SQVTM, CDR2 ANQGSEA. V gave up 5 bases and J gave up 2 bases, with 15 bases separating them. CDR3 length: 14 residues. This CDR3 is CSVTGSGVNTEAFF. For the CDR3, the DNA is TGCAGCGTTACAGGGTCAGGGGTTAACACTGAAGCTTTCTTT.

The sample holds a few counts of this clonotype. The rearrangement uses TRBV30 and TRBJ2-2, with 10 bases identical to TRBD2. The V and J ends lost 3 bases and 1 base, in that order; junction bases with no gene match: 2. The germline CDR1 and CDR2 sequences are GTSNPN and SVGIG (reference sequence). This CDR3 comprises 15 residues. Written as DNA, the CDR3 is TGTGCCTGGAGATGGACTAGCGGGAACACCGGGGAGCTGTTTTTT. As protein: CAWRWTSGNTGELFF.

V is TRBV12-3 or TRBV12-4 and J is TRBJ1-3; D not resolved. The CDR3 spans 17 residues. V was cut by 3 bases and J by 0 bases, with 15 bases left in between. CDR3 residues: CASSFSVTESSGNTIYF. DNA for the CDR3: TGTGCCAGCAGTTTCTCGGTCACGGAAAGCTCTGGAAACACCATATATTTT.

This clonotype was counted ten times or more. The rearrangement joins TRBV5-1 to TRBJ2-3; maybe TRBD2 (5 bases). V lost 1 base and J lost 6, with 12 bases in between. This CDR3 contains 14 residues. Germline assignment: CDR1 SGHRS and CDR2 YFSETQ. CDR3 residues: CASSLSGLVDTQYF. DNA for the CDR3: TGCGCCAGCAGCTTGAGCGGACTTGTGGATACGCAGTATTTT.

The rearrangement joins TRBV7-2 to TRBJ2-1; TRBD1 agrees at 11 bases. From germline, CDR1 is SGHTA and CDR2 FQGNSA. The junction had 7 bases not matched to a gene; V was cut back by 5 bases and J by 4 bases. The CDR3 loop spans 16 amino acids. As DNA, the CDR3 is TGTGCCAGCAGCCGCACCGGGACAGGGGGTTACAATGAGCAGTTCTTC. Translated: CASSRTGTGGYNEQFF.

This clonotype was recorded a few times. The chain combines TRBV15 with TRBJ2-7; D is uncertain. The germline CDR1 and CDR2 sequences are LNHNV and YYDKDF (reference sequence). The CDR3 length is 12 residues. Trimming removed 5 bases from V and 4 bases from J, with 9 bases in between. CDR3 in DNA: TGTGCCACCAGCGGTTGGAATTACGAGCAGTACTTC. It is translated as CATSGWNYEQYF.

Many counts were recorded for this clonotype. The V gene is TRBV29-1, the J gene TRBJ2-1; D is unclear. Germline V gene sequence: CDR1 SQVTM, CDR2 ANQGSEA. This CDR3 comprises 11 residues. V lost 3 bases to trimming and J lost 4 bases, with 4 bases between them. The DNA of the CDR3 is TGCAGCGTTGACTCATACAATGAGCAGTTCTTC. This encodes CSVDSYNEQFF.

This clonotype was detected many times. The V call is TRBV2, the J call TRBJ1-2, with D hard to call. V was shortened by 3 bases and J by 4 bases, with 3 bases between the two germline ends. Germline V gene sequence: CDR1 SNHLY, CDR2 FYNNEI. This CDR3 is built from 11 residues. CDR3 bases: TGTGCCAGCAGTGACAGCTATGGCTACACCTTC. Residues: CASSDSYGYTF.

In its sample, this clonotype was seen a few times. The rearrangement links TRBV6-2 or TRBV6-3 to TRBJ2-7; possible D gene TRBD2, 5 bases. CDR1 is MNHEY, CDR2 SVGEGT, per germline. This CDR3 contains 12 residues. Trimming shortened V by 7 bases and J by 6 bases, and 13 bases separated the two germline ends. The CDR3 nucleotides are TGTGCCAGCACCACTAGTTACTTCGAGCAGTACTTC. It is translated as CASTTSYFEQYF.

The V call is TRBV29-1, the J call TRBJ2-4; D call uncertain. CDR1 SQVTM and CDR2 ANQGSEA come from the germline V gene. The CDR3 sequence is 12 residues long. V was clipped by 6 bases and J by 2 bases, with 8 bases between them. CDR3 nucleotides: TGCAGCGTAATTGCGACCAAAAACATTCAGTACTTC. It specifies CSVIATKNIQYF. Together with reference TRBV29-1 and TRBJ2-4, the CDR3 gives the full variable domain: SAVISQKPSRDICQRGTSLTIQCQVDSQVTMMFWYRQQPGQSLTLIATANQGSEATYESGFVIDKFPISRPNLTFSTLTVSNMSPEDSSIYLCSVIATKNIQYFGAGTRLSVL.

The chain uses TRBV7-9 and TRBJ1-6; no reliable D call. Deletions cut 1 base from V and 11 bases from J, with 9 bases between. From germline, CDR1 is SEHNR and CDR2 FQNEAQ (reference sequence). This CDR3 comprises 13 residues. The CDR3 loop is CASSLGTETPLHF. The DNA for the CDR3 is TGTGCCAGCAGCTTAGGAACTGAGACACCCCTCCACTTT.

The V call is TRBV23-1, the J call TRBJ1-6; D remains unclear. TRBV23-1 is flagged as an ORF with uncertain function. V was cut by 4 bases and J by 15 bases, with 22 bases left in between. This CDR3 has 15 residues. CDR3 nucleotide sequence: TGCGCCAGCAGTCGAGCAGAGACTCTTTACATGTACCTCCACTTT. Amino acid sequence: CASSRAETLYMYLHF.

This sequence joins TRBV7-2 and TRBJ1-2; D ambiguous. Trimming cost V 3 bases and J 0 bases, with 8 bases left between them. The CDR3 runs 14 residues. CDR1 is SGHTA and CDR2 is FQGNSA in the germline V gene. This CDR3 reads CASSLEIANYGYTF. The CDR3 DNA is TGTGCCAGCAGCTTGGAGATAGCTAACTATGGCTACACCTTC.

This clonotype was seen more than once but under ten times. The chain employs TRBV20-1 and TRBJ1-1; possibly TRBD1 for D (6 bases). The V end was cut by 5 bases, the J end by 7 bases, with 20 bases between. In germline, CDR1 is DFQATT, CDR2 SNEGSKA (reference sequence). The CDR3 is made up of 14 amino acids. The CDR3 sequence: CSALPPTGGVEAFF. CDR3 DNA: TGCAGTGCTCTGCCGCCGACAGGTGGAGTTGAAGCTTTCTTT.

This clonotype was seen only a few times. Here the CDR3 reads CSASTKNIQYF. The CDR3 bases are TGCAGTGCTAGCACCAAAAACATTCAGTACTTC. The rearrangement uses TRBV20-1 and TRBJ2-4, with D unclear. Trimming shortened V by 3 bases and J by 2 bases, and 2 bases separated the two germline ends. The CDR3 length is 11 residues. CDR1 is DFQATT, CDR2 SNEGSKA, per germline (reference sequence).

The chain combines TRBV4-3 with TRBJ2-3, with 8 bases lining up with TRBD1. Germline lookup yields CDR1 LGHNA and CDR2 YSLEER. The V segment lost 2 bases and the J segment 3 bases; nucleotides outside the gene matches: 4. The CDR3 covers 15 residues. CDR3 DNA sequence: TGCGCCAGCAGCCAACAGGGGGCGCGTACAGATACGCAGTATTTT. It yields the protein CASSQQGARTDTQYF.

The rearrangement joins TRBV7-9 to TRBJ2-1; 10 bases agree with TRBD2. There are 15 residues in the CDR3. Germline V gene lookup returns CDR1 SEHNR and CDR2 FQNEAQ (reference sequence). Trimming removed 10 bases from V and 2 bases from J; junction bases left unmatched: 8. The CDR3 DNA reads TGTGCCATGGGAGCGGGAGGGCTCCCCTACAATGAGCAGTTCTTC. Its translation is CAMGAGGLPYNEQFF.

In its sample, this clonotype was seen many times. The DNA for the CDR3 is TGTGCCAGCTCACTCCCTTCAGGGGACAGGGGTGTCAATGAGCAGTTCTTC. Its protein is CASSLPSGDRGVNEQFF. The genes are TRBV18 and TRBJ2-1; the match to TRBD1 covers 10 bases. V trimming: 4 bases; J trimming: 6 bases; junction bases outside the gene matches: 12. This CDR3 spans 17 amino acids. CDR1 is KGHSH, CDR2 LQKENI, per germline.

The chain links TRBV20-1 to TRBJ1-5; D gene ambiguous. Trimming cost V 1 base and J 0 bases, with 7 bases left between them. There are 14 residues in the CDR3. Germline CDR1 reads DFQATT; CDR2 reads SNEGSKA (reference sequence). The CDR3 nucleotides read TGCAGTGCTAGAGTGGTCAATAGCAATCAGCCCCAGCATTTT. Protein product: CSARVVNSNQPQHF.

Only a few counts were recorded for this clonotype. The V call is TRBV6-2 or TRBV6-3, the J call TRBJ2-1; TRBD2 is a possible D gene (5 bases). V lost 5 bases and J lost 9, with 17 bases in between. The CDR3 is 14 amino acids. Germline values: CDR1 MNHEY, CDR2 SVGEGT. The CDR3 here is CASSPPRWEFEQFF. The CDR3 region has the DNA TGTGCCAGCAGTCCCCCCCGGTGGGAGTTTGAGCAGTTCTTC.

In this sample, this clonotype turned up once. Since a much larger clone is just one base distant, this may be a read error. V is TRBV5-1 and J is TRBJ2-2, with 12 positions matching TRBD2. V shed 0 bases and J 5 bases; nucleotides not matched to a gene: 5. Germline CDR1 SGHRS, CDR2 YFSETQ. The CDR3 totals 17 residues. The CDR3: CASSLDPLAGGTGELFF. CDR3 nucleotides: TGCGCCAGCAGCTTGGACCCACTAGCGGGAGGAACCGGGGAGCTGTTTTTT.

This clonotype was detected a few times. The chain combines TRBV4-3 with TRBJ2-6; D remains ambiguous. V dropped 3 bases and J dropped 0 bases, with 3 bases sitting between them. The CDR3 extends over 14 amino acids. Germline V gene sequence: CDR1 LGHNA, CDR2 YSLEER. The CDR3 spells CASSHISGANVLTF. Written as DNA, the CDR3 is TGCGCCAGCAGCCACATCTCTGGGGCCAACGTCCTGACTTTC.